Listed here is a single TCR beta chain. Its antigen remains undetermined. The input lacks base qualities; no much larger clone sits a single base away. Library preparation employed the immunoSEQ multiplex PCR assay. A mixture of 60 forward primers for TCR Vbeta segments and 13 reverse primers for TCR Jbeta segments was used in the multiplex PCR. Amplification of the CDR3 region of rearranged TCR beta genes was performed with a multiplex PCR assay on genomic DNA. The amplified TCR beta libraries were sequenced on the Illumina HiSeq System as 87-base-pair reads. The published analysis was carried out like this. A later analysis tallied 80 million to 95 million unique TCR beta chains across the 610 or so repertoires, and some 10 million of those chains were shared by two or more donors. Raw reads were error-corrected and collapsed into unique sequences by a nearest-neighbor algorithm in which closely related sequences were merged to remove PCR and sequencing errors. CDR3 sequences were aligned to IMGT reference sequences to assign V, D and J gene segments. For a sequence to be retained, at least a six-nucleotide match to both a V gene segment and a J gene segment was required. Rearrangements were called productive when the CDR3 lacked stop codons and stayed in frame with V and J; all others were non-productive. CDR3 was defined according to IMGT convention as the region running from the second conserved V-encoded cysteine to the conserved J-encoded phenylalanine. The earlier analysis of some 550 of the donors excluded any sequence lacking an unambiguous match to a single V gene segment. In an earlier analysis of roughly 600 of the donors, a V segment was called functional when productive rearrangements were above 56.7%, and segregating when the standard deviation between donors exceeded 5%. A statistical classification framework was developed to diagnose cytomegalovirus status using the catalog of TCR beta chain sequences. A later analysis assigned V and J genes by comparing TCR nucleotide sequences with IMGT/GENE-DB human TR gene sequences. The TCRdist pipeline was used in a later analysis to assign CDR3 sequences and most-parsimonious VDJ recombination scenarios. In a later analysis, each TCR beta chain was defined by its CDR3 amino acid sequence together with its V-gene family, and reads lacking a unique V-gene family were excluded. As a way to deal with suspected cross-contamination and a sequencing artifact, a later analysis dropped under 600 nucleotide sequences that were highly shared and had low generation probability. In a later analysis, a clonal expansion index for each public chain was calculated from normalized within-repertoire ranks of inferred template counts. Generation probabilities in a later analysis came from a VDJ recombination model fitted to out-of-frame rearrangements, and those results were checked against IGoR. A later analysis scored TCR-TCR, TCR-HLA and TCR-CMV co-occurrence with hypergeometric tests, applying a repertoire-size bias correction to TCR pairs. In a later analysis, false discovery rates were estimated by permuting HLA or CMV assignments 20 times. In a later analysis, co-occurring TCRs were grouped with DBSCAN, and TCRdist sequence similarity was added when clustering was performed within HLA-allele-positive subsets. For co-occurrence clustering, repertoires with fewer than 30,000 or more than 120,000 public chains were excluded, along with four or five repertoires with anomalous nucleotide sharing. TCRdb's version of the immuneACCESS table is confined to in-frame rearrangements and falls short of the full clone set. An unresolved V gene accounts for under half of the shortfall where checked; the remainder is of unknown origin. The V and J calls and clone size come from that table; D and trimming were worked out from the DNA. This sample is represented by about 160,000 clones; about three quarters of them were singletons. Clones ranked in the top ten supply 2.5% to 3% of the sample.

The cohort consisted of 670 or so healthy bone marrow donors. All cohort members were sampled while nominally healthy, although unrecorded immune exposures were likely present. The donor tested CMV seronegative, placing the donor among the roughly 350 seronegative members of the cohort. Each donor provided a peripheral blood sample, and peripheral blood mononuclear cells were used for TCR beta sequencing. The Qiagen DNeasy Blood Extraction Kit was used to extract genomic DNA from the blood cell samples. Inclusive of the bounding cysteine and phenylalanine, the CDR3 is 17 residues long. Only CDR3 DNA is held: 51 bases, read in frame from base 1. The CDR1 and CDR2 encoded by the germline V gene (reference sequence) are GTSNPN and SVGIG. V loses 0 bases of germline sequence and J loses 2 bases, and the interval between the two ends is 20 bases. This record belongs to a study of cytomegalovirus exposure and HLA in healthy donors (dated by TCRdb to the late 2010s). Study-level background: In an earlier analysis of some 550 of the donors, 250 to 350 Gb of sequence data and 90 million to 120 million unique TCR beta sequences from roughly 190 million T cells were reported. The T cell repertoires of several hundred subjects were profiled by immunosequencing and related to cytomegalovirus serostatus. Approximately 300 gigabases of sequencing data and 91 million or so unique TCR sequences made up an early release that covered approximately 700 HLA-typed donors. Because of strong linkage in the cohort, roughly five DR-DQ haplotypes were treated as single units for association and clustering. High-throughput TCR immunosequencing, statistical association of individual TCRs with disease status, and machine learning were combined to predict cytomegalovirus infection status. The number of typed donors differed by locus: roughly 629-640 for A, B, C, DRB1 and DQB1; 522 for DQA1; 606 for DPA1; and around 470 for DPB1. Among roughly 400 genotyped donors of the cohort, an average of about 220,000 unique TCR beta nucleotide sequences was sequenced per donor, of which about 18% were non-productive. In addition to the first cohort of 666 subjects, a separate validation cohort of 120 different subjects was used. In a later analysis, previously published TCR beta repertoires from roughly 710 donors were re-analyzed and high-resolution HLA genotyping was added so that TCR occurrence patterns could be studied. Alongside the repertoire data, information on donor age, sex, ethnicity and CMV serostatus was compiled. Genome-wide SNP genotypes for about three fifths of the roughly 670 donors were used in a later genetic analysis, which treated that subset as a discovery cohort. The later analysis used no new phenotypic data to find candidate immune exposures, relying instead on TCR beta sequences and their occurrence across donors. The study was designed to test whether signatures of past pathogen exposure could be identified by cataloging public T cell receptors. HLA typing covered class I and class II loci at four-digit resolution. In an earlier analysis of several hundred of the donors, high-throughput TCR beta sequencing was used to judge whether each TCR beta V gene segment behaved as functional or pseudogenic. Every repertoire in the discovery cohort had been generated on one and the same sequencing platform. Of the approximately 370 genotyped donors, 75% to 85% were placed in the genetic ancestry cluster associated with self-reported Caucasian donors.

The research as a whole found: In vitro tests confirmed that a few of the cytomegalovirus-associated TCR beta chains recognize cytomegalovirus antigens. Only TCR beta chains were sequenced in this cohort, and the absence of alpha or paired-chain data limited detectable features. Compared with equally common non-associated chains, HLA-associated TCR beta chains in a later analysis were more clonally expanded and had lower generation probabilities. Immune exposure information for the cohort was limited to CMV serostatus. Some IMGT-functional V segments, including TRBV6-2 and TRBV6-3, could not be told apart with the 87-base-pair reads, so those segments were excluded. A later analysis associated 15,000 or so TCR beta sequences with specific HLA alleles at a false discovery rate of 0.05. When HLA alleles, especially DR and DQ, strongly co-occurred, TCR associations were difficult to assign to individual alleles. In a later analysis, TCR association rates were found to vary across HLA loci, with the most associated TCRs seen for DRB1 alleles and the fewest for HLA-C alleles. While some public TCRs were present in many individuals, most TCR sequences turned up only very rarely across donors. The study listed approximately 150 TCR beta chains as associated with cytomegalovirus. A cluster of highly shared sequence variants was judged likely to represent a technical artifact of the sequencing pipeline. Compared with the approximately 720-donor mean, donors in an Asian-associated ancestry cluster had fewer N-insertions in productive TCRs, according to a later genetic analysis. A further reported finding was that TCR beta sequences accurately predicted the HLA-A and HLA-B alleles for most subjects in the first cohort. Broadly in line with IMGT annotations, most TCR beta V segments showed up in productive rearrangements about 90% or about 30% of the time in an earlier analysis of 587 of the donors. In a later analysis, most CMV-associated TCR beta chains were found to appear HLA-restricted, with HLA associations seemingly driven largely by CMV exposure. Over 15 rarely observed V segments, including chromosome 9 orphons, were excluded from the earlier analysis of about 600 of the donors because counts were too low. Linkage disequilibrium might explain the correlated functional status among segregating V segments, but an unknown experimental factor could not be excluded. An association between a missense DCLRE1C variant and V-gene and J-gene trimming of TCR beta chains was found in a later genetic analysis and replicated in an independent cohort. Because HLA typing was unavailable for some donors at each locus, only the typed subset was used in association tests. The presence/absence analyses assumed that sequencing depth was roughly uniform across donors, and that assumption may not be true. In a later analysis, several top co-occurrence clusters were reported to appear linked to parvovirus B19, influenza, CMV and Epstein-Barr virus. It was suggested by the authors that the approach could potentially be generalized to other disease states and immunological phenotypes. The classifier was reported to diagnose cytomegalovirus status with high specificity and sensitivity in both the original and validation cohorts.

The receptor was isolated from a woman in her 30s in good health and CMV-seronegative. Sequenced input: PBMCs. This receptor chain uses TRBV30 and TRBJ2-7; perhaps TRBD2 is the D gene, with 6 bases matching. The CDR3 loop reads CAWSVLRGTGDPYEQYF. In nucleotides, the sequence is TGTGCCTGGAGTGTACTTAGGGGAACGGGGGACCCCTACGAGCAGTACTTC.